The 26 T cell receptor beta chains in this list originate from one sample, sequenced in a study of low-dose radiotherapy and immunotherapy resistance in tumors. TRAV- and TRBV-specific primers, spanning alpha and beta chains, primed first-strand cDNA. TCR amplification ran 15 to 25 PCR cycles using constant-region and V-primer adapter primers. Via MiXCR, TCRdb re-called the reads, giving one row per CDR3 protein. The sample consists of 40,000 or so distinct CDR3 sequences, 25% of them appearing once. Time point denoted: after trial treatment. Treatment denoted: LDRT plus nivolumab, ipilimumab, low-dose cyclophosphamide and aspirin (RACIN trial). The input for sequencing was PBMCs, taken after low-dose radiotherapy plus immunotherapy. Source of these receptors: a male donor with prostate cancer.

This clonotype was counted only a few times. CDR3 nucleotides: TGTGCCAGCAGTTTCACAGGAGACTACACCTTC. Its protein product is CASSFTGDYTF. The chain employs TRBV27 and TRBJ1-2, with D possibly matching TRBD1 (5 bases). The CDR3 contains 11 residues. V was shortened by 3 bases and J by 10 bases, with 9 bases between the two germline ends. Germline V gives CDR1 MNHEY, CDR2 SMNVEV (reference sequence).

This clonotype was detected once. The rearrangement uses TRBV6-5 and TRBJ2-7; D perhaps matches TRBD1 (5 bases). CDR3 length: 12 residues. V lost 9 bases to trimming and J lost 3 bases, with 12 bases between them. From germline, CDR1 is MNHEY and CDR2 SVGAGI. In DNA, the CDR3 is TGTGCCAGGACAGTTCTCGTCTACGAGCAGTACTTC. Translating it yields CARTVLVYEQYF.

This clonotype was detected a few times. No DNA is shown, since the ends of the CDR3 on it are uncertain; the CDR3 is the one TCRdb lists. The chain couples TRBV29-1 to TRBJ2-2; the table gives TRBD1 as D, unverified against the DNA. The CDR3 has 14 amino acids, counting both end residues. Germline V gene sequence: CDR1 SQVTM, CDR2 ANQGSEA. CDR3: CSVGGSNTGELFFF.

In the case of this clonotype: A far larger clone is only one base removed, so a read error is likely. CDR3 residues: CASSLYTGDRALEQFF. The CDR3 DNA reads as TGTGCCAGCAGTTTATATACCGGGGACAGGGCCCTCGAGCAGTTCTTC. The chain joins TRBV28 to TRBJ2-1, with 9 bases lining up with TRBD1. Trimming took 1 base from V and 10 from J; bases not matched to a gene: 11. The CDR3 totals 16 residues. From germline, CDR1 is MDHEN and CDR2 SYDVKM.

Notes on this clonotype: This sequence is one base from a far larger clone and is likely a read error. This chain connects TRBV29-1 to TRBJ2-1, with 9 bases aligning to TRBD1. Germline loops: CDR1 SQVTM, CDR2 ANQGSEA. The V and J ends lost 7 bases and 10 bases, in that order; junction bases with no gene match: 14. The CDR3 consists of 14 residues. CDR3 residues: CSGLYRDRVYEQFF. CDR3 DNA sequence: TGCAGCGGCCTATACCGGGACAGGGTCTACGAGCAGTTCTTC.

The sample holds many counts of this clonotype. The rearrangement links TRBV2 to TRBJ2-7; D may be TRBD1 (6 bases). Germline V gives CDR1 SNHLY, CDR2 FYNNEI. CDR3 size: 12 residues. Trimming stripped 6 bases from V and 3 bases from J, with 9 bases between. CDR3 nucleotides: TGTGCCAGCAGGGACAGATACTACGAGCAGTACTTC. Protein product: CASRDRYYEQYF.

This clonotype was observed many times. This chain links TRBV6-2 or TRBV6-3 with TRBJ2-5, with a weak D call TRBD2 (5 bases). Trimming took 6 bases from V and 5 from J, leaving 13 bases between them. The CDR3 runs to 13 residues. Per germline, CDR1 MNHEY and CDR2 SVGEGT. The CDR3 nucleotides read TGTGCCAGCAGGGGATCGGGCGGGGAGACCCAGTACTTC. Protein: CASRGSGGETQYF.

As regards this clonotype: Because the CDR3's place on the DNA is in doubt, the DNA is left out and the CDR3 is given as listed by TCRdb. The chain joins TRBV28 to TRBJ2-2; the tabulated D call, TRBD2, remains unverified against the DNA. Germline CDR1 reads MDHEN; CDR2 reads SYDVKM. The CDR3 totals 20 residues, both ends included. The chain's CDR3 is CASSSVSGELFFFFFFFFFF.

The chain combines TRBV13 with TRBJ1-1; tentative D call: TRBD1 (5 bases). CDR3 length: 18 residues. Deletions cut 7 bases from V and 5 bases from J, with 29 bases between. The germline CDR1 and CDR2 sequences are PRHDT and FYEKMQ (reference sequence). The CDR3 loop reads CASMMGFFWTLQGTEAFF. Here the CDR3 DNA reads TGTGCCAGCATGATGGGTTTTTTTTGGACACTTCAGGGAACTGAAGCTTTCTTT.

This clonotype was observed many times. Relative to the germline gene, one junction end is altered; a read error may explain this. The rearrangement links TRBV5-4 to TRBJ2-7, with TRBD1 matching over 9 bases. This CDR3 contains 17 residues. Germline CDR1 reads SGHNT; CDR2 reads YYREEE (reference sequence). CDR3 nucleotides: TGCGCCAGCAGCCCCCGCCCCGGACAGGGGAGAAACTACGAGCAGTACTTC. It is translated as CASSPRPGQGRNYEQYF.

This clonotype was seen ten or more times. V gene TRBV29-1 combines with J gene TRBJ2-1, with TRBD2 matching over 12 bases. Trimming removed 6 bases from V and 9 bases from J; junction bases left unmatched: 12. The CDR3 sequence is 15 residues long. Germline CDR1 reads SQVTM; CDR2 reads ANQGSEA. The CDR3 loop is CSVLSRLAGVGEQFF. The CDR3 bases are TGCAGCGTCCTGTCCCGACTAGCGGGGGTTGGTGAGCAGTTCTTC.

Judged by abundance, this clonotype is medium-sized. The V gene is TRBV28, the J gene TRBJ1-1; weak D call: TRBD1 (5 bases). Trimming left V 0 bases short and J 2 bases short, with 10 bases between. The CDR3 runs 15 residues. Germline lookup yields CDR1 MDHEN and CDR2 SYDVKM. The CDR3 loop is CASSLWGPDNTEAFF. The CDR3 nucleotides are TGTGCCAGCAGTTTATGGGGGCCGGATAACACTGAAGCTTTCTTT.

Of note for this clonotype: A far larger clone is just one base off, so this is likely a read error. The V call is TRBV7-3, the J call TRBJ2-3, with 7 bases identical to TRBD1. Matching the DNA end better, TRBJ2-7 makes the J call doubtful. The CDR3 sequence is 15 residues long. Germline-derived CDR1 and CDR2 are SGHTA and FQGTGA. In DNA form, the CDR3 reads TGTGCCAGCAGCCCAAAGACAGGGACGTACAATGAGCAGTACTTC. Translated, it gives CASSPKTGTYNEQYF.

This clonotype was detected many times. V and J are TRBV20-1 and TRBJ2-1, with 10 bases that match TRBD2. With V trimmed by 5 bases and J by 6 bases, 10 bases remained unmatched. The CDR3 has 15 amino acids. Germline CDR1 is DFQATT and CDR2 is SNEGSKA (reference sequence). The CDR3 nucleotides read TGCAGTGCTTGGGGTGGGGCTAGCGGGAGCAATGAGCAGTTCTTC. This codes for CSAWGGASGSNEQFF.

This clonotype came up many times. The chain combines TRBV20-1 with TRBJ2-7; perhaps D is TRBD1 or TRBD2 (5 bases each). Germline CDR1 DFQATT, CDR2 SNEGSKA (reference sequence). The CDR3 contains 14 residues. V dropped 6 bases and J dropped 2 bases, with 17 bases sitting between them. The CDR3 region is CSAVGLGTAYEQYF. The CDR3, as DNA: TGCAGTGCGGTGGGGTTGGGGACGGCCTACGAGCAGTACTTC.

This clonotype was recorded many times. The chain recombines TRBV19 with TRBJ1-5; D is unclear. The CDR3 sequence is 15 residues long. The germline V and J ends were trimmed by 6 bases and 4 bases, with 16 bases remaining between them. Germline loops: CDR1 LNHDA, CDR2 SQIVND (reference sequence). The DNA of the CDR3 is TGTGCCAGTAGCCCTGGACTCCCGGGGAATCAGCCCCAGCATTTT. Translation: CASSPGLPGNQPQHF.

This clonotype was picked up a small number of times. This chain joins TRBV11-2 and TRBJ2-4; either TRBD1 or TRBD2 may supply D (5 bases each). The CDR3 runs to 16 residues. Trimming stripped 0 bases from V and 2 bases from J, with 11 bases between. CDR1 SGHAT and CDR2 FQNNGV come from the germline V gene. CDR3 residues: CASSLDRGSPKNIQYF. CDR3 in DNA: TGTGCCAGCAGCTTAGATCGGGGCTCCCCCAAAAACATTCAGTACTTC.

This clonotype occurred many times. A much larger clone lies a single base off, so this may be a read error. The CDR3 region has the DNA TGTGCCAGCAGCTTAGCGGTTAGCGGGGGGGGGATCTCCTACAATGAGCAGTTCTTC. This codes for CASSLAVSGGGISYNEQFF. The chain links TRBV7-2 to TRBJ2-1, with 11 bases identical to TRBD2. From germline, CDR1 is SGHTA and CDR2 FQGNSA. This CDR3 is 19 amino acids long. V lost 0 bases to trimming and J lost 0 bases; unmatched junction nucleotides: 7.

This clonotype came up many times. The junction departs from germline at one end; a sequencing error may be responsible. This rearrangement joins TRBV12-3 or TRBV12-4 to TRBJ2-2, with 10 nucleotides matching TRBD2. The CDR3 has 14 residues. The CDR3 region is CASSLAGEPGELFF. CDR3 in DNA: TGTGCCAGCAGTCTAGCGGGAGAGCCAGGGGAGCTGTTTTTT.

This clonotype was counted between two and nine times. The J gene is TRBJ2-1, the V gene TRBV27; 7 nucleotides agree with TRBD1. Per germline, CDR1 MNHEY and CDR2 SMNVEV (reference sequence). The junction had 5 bases not matched to a gene; V was cut back by 5 bases and J by 4 bases. The CDR3 totals 14 residues. CDR3 sequence (DNA): TGTGCCAGCAGTCCTAGGGGGCCTTACAATGAGCAGTTCTTC. This gives the protein CASSPRGPYNEQFF.

This clonotype has at least ten counts. The CDR3: CASSSPTTSGGPGDTQYF. The DNA of the CDR3 is TGTGCCAGCAGCTCTCCAACGACTAGCGGGGGGCCTGGAGATACGCAGTATTTT. The chain employs TRBV7-9 and TRBJ2-3; TRBD2 matches at 13 bases. The ends lost 4 bases at V and 5 bases at J; junction bases unmatched: 12. Germline V gene sequence: CDR1 SEHNR, CDR2 FQNEAQ (reference sequence). The CDR3 spans 18 residues. The full variable domain, its missing parts supplied by reference TRBV7-9 and TRBJ2-3, is DTGVSQNPRHKITKRGQNVTFRCDPISEHNRLYWYRQTLGQGPEFLTYFQNEAQLEKSRLLSDRFSAERPKGSFSTLEIQRTEQGDSAMYLCASSSPTTSGGPGDTQYFGPGTRLTVL.

About this clonotype itself: A single base is all that separates this from a far larger clone, so a read error is likely. The chain has TRBV6-2 or TRBV6-3 and TRBJ2-1; unclear D gene. Germline V gene lookup returns CDR1 MNHEY and CDR2 SVGEGT. The V and J ends lost 1 base and 10 bases respectively, with 8 bases between them. The CDR3 covers 12 residues. The CDR3 DNA follows: TGTGCCAGCAGTTACTGGACGCAGGAGCAGTTCTTC. This codes for CASSYWTQEQFF.

This clonotype has at least ten counts. The chain uses TRBV6-1 and TRBJ2-7, with D possibly being TRBD1 (6 bases). CDR1 is MNHNS and CDR2 is SASEGT in the germline V gene. The CDR3 extends over 14 amino acids. V gave up 5 bases and J gave up 6 bases, with 17 bases separating them. The DNA for the CDR3 is TGTGCCAGCAGTTATGCAATAGGGGGATCCGAGCAGTACTTC. Its translation is CASSYAIGGSEQYF.

About this clonotype: Only one base separates this from a far larger clonotype, so it likely reflects a read error. This rearrangement joins TRBV7-3 to TRBJ2-1; D is unclear. Deletions cut 4 bases from V and 7 bases from J, with 11 bases between. Per germline, CDR1 SGHTA and CDR2 FQGTGA. The CDR3 length is 13 residues. This CDR3 is CASSSWQANEQFF. In nucleotides, the CDR3 is TGTGCCAGCAGCTCTTGGCAGGCGAATGAGCAGTTCTTC.

This clonotype showed up many times. The J gene is TRBJ1-3, the V gene TRBV5-1; 12 positions match TRBD1. The germline gives CDR1 SGHRS, CDR2 YFSETQ. The CDR3 covers 18 residues. Trimming took 3 bases from V and 0 from J; bases not matched to a gene: 7. The CDR3 sequence: CASSSQGTGGLSGNTIYF. CDR3 coding DNA: TGCGCCAGCAGCTCCCAAGGGACAGGGGGCCTCTCTGGAAACACCATATATTTT.

This clonotype is medium-sized. The rearrangement joins TRBV29-1 to TRBJ1-1; D might be TRBD1 (5 bases). V shed 0 bases and J shed 5 bases, with 13 bases lying between them. The CDR3 is 14 residues long. Germline CDR1 is SQVTM and CDR2 is ANQGSEA. The CDR3 bases are TGCAGCGTTGAAGATGGGGGGTACGGGACTGAAGCTTTCTTT. Translation: CSVEDGGYGTEAFF.